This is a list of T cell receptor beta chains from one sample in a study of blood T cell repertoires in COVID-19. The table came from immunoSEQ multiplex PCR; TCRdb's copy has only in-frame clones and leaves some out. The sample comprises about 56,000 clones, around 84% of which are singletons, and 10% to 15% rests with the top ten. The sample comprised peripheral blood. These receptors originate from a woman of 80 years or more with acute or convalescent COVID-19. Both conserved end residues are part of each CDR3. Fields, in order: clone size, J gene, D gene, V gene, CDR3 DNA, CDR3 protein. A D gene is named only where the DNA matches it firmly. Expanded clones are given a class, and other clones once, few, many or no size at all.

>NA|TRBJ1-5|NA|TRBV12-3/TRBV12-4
TGTGCCAGCAGCCTGACAAACAATCAGCCCCAGCATTTT
CASSLTNNQPQHF
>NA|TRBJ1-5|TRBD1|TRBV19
TGTGCCAGTAATATCGGACAGGGGGTCGGTCAGCCCCAGCATTTT
CASNIGQGVGQPQHF
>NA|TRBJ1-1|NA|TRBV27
TGTGCCAGCAGCCGAATAGCGGACACTGAAGCTTTCTTT
CASSRIADTEAFF
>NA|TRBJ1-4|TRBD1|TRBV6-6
TGTGCCAGCAGAAAGGGACAGAATAATGAAAAACTGTTTTTT
CASRKGQNNEKLFF
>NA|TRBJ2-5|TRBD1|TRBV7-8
TGTGCCAGCAGCCCCGGGACAGGGGGAGAGACCCAGTACTTC
CASSPGTGGETQYF
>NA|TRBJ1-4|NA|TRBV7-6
TGTGCCAGCAGCTTAATGAGTGGTCAAAACAGTAATGAAAAACTGTTTTTT
CASSLMSGQNSNEKLFF
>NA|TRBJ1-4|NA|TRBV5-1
TGCGCCAGCAGGGGGTCGAGTCACCAGCGGGATGAAAAACTGTTTTTT
CASRGSSHQRDEKLFF
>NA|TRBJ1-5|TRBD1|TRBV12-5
TGTGCTAGTGGTTTAGAGAGACAGGGAGATAGCAATCAGCCCCAGCATTTT
CASGLERQGDSNQPQHF
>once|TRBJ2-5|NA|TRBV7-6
TGTGCCAGCAGCTTAGTTGTCAGGTCCCAAGAGACCCAGTACTTC
CASSLVVRSQETQYF
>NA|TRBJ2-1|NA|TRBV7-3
TGTGCCAGCAGCTTAATGGCGGGATACAATGAGCAGTTCTTC
CASSLMAGYNEQFF
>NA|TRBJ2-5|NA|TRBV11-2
TGTGCCAGCAGCTTATCCGGGGGGCGGGAGACCCAGTACTTC
CASSLSGGRETQYF
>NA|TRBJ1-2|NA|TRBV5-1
TGCGCCAGCAGCCCCCGGCGGGAGGGAGTCTATGGCTACACCTTC
CASSPRREGVYGYTF
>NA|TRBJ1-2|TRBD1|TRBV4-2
TGTGCCAGCAGCCCGGACAGGGGGCGGCGGGGCTACACCTTC
CASSPDRGRRGYTF
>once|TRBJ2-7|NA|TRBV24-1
TGTGCCACCAGTTCTGGGGCAGGGACCTACGAGCAGTACTTC
CATSSGAGTYEQYF
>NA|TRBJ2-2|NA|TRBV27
TGTGCCAGCAGTCGGTTTGGAGGGGGCCTAAACACCGGGGAGCTGTTTTTT
CASSRFGGGLNTGELFF
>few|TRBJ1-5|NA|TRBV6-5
TGTGCCAGCAGCCCCCAGACAAATCAGCCCCAGCATTTT
CASSPQTNQPQHF
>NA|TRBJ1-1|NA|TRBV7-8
TGTGCCAGCAGCTTTACGACCCCCGTTCAGGGGGAAGCTTTCTTT
CASSFTTPVQGEAFF
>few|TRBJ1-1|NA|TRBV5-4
TGTGCCAGCAGCTCCGGCGGGGTGGGGGACACTGAAGCTTTCTTT
CASSSGGVGDTEAFF
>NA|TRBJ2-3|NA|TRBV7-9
TGTGCCAGCACCCTACAGGGAACTACGACAGATACGCAGTATTTT
CASTLQGTTTDTQYF
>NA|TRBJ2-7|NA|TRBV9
TGTGCCAGCAGCGCCACAGCGACAGACGCCTACGAGCAGTACTTC
CASSATATDAYEQYF
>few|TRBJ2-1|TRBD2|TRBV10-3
TGTGCCATCAGTGAGTCTAGCGGGGGGGCTAGTGAGCAGTTCTTC
CAISESSGGASEQFF
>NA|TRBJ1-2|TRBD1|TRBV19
TGTGCCAGTAGAGACAGACAGGGGGCTCACTATGGCTACACCTTC
CASRDRQGAHYGYTF
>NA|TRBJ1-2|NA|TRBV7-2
TGTGCCAGCAGCTTAGGGGGCAGGGAGGTGAATGGCTACACCTTC
CASSLGGREVNGYTF
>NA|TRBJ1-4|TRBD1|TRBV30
TGTGCCTGGAGAAAGGGACAGCTCGGTGAAAAACTGTTTTTT
CAWRKGQLGEKLFF
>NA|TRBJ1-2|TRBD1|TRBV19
TGTGCCACTCAGGGGGTTAACTATGGCTACACCTTC
CATQGVNYGYTF
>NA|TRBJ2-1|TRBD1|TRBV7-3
TGTGCCAGCAGTCCAAACCGGGACAGGGGGCGGAATGAGCAGTTCTTC
CASSPNRDRGRNEQFF
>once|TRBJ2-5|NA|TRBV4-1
TGCGCCAGCAGCCAAGACAGGGTCGTAAAGACCCAGTACTTC
CASSQDRVVKTQYF
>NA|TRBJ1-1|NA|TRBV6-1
TGTGCCAGCAGTGAGACAGCGAATGAAGCTTTCTTT
CASSETANEAFF
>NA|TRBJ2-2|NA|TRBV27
TGTGCCAGCAGTCCCCGGGCGGGCCTCAACACCGGGGAGCTGTTTTTT
CASSPRAGLNTGELFF
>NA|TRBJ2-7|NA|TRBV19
TGTGCCAGTACCCCCCCGTTGAGTTTTAGCGTCGAGCAGTACTTC
CASTPPLSFSVEQYF
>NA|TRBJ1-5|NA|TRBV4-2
TGTGCCAGCAGCCCTGAGTCCAATCAGCCCCAGCATTTT
CASSPESNQPQHF
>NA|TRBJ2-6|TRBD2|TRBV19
TGTGCCAGCGGGGAGGGAGCCATTTATGGGGCCAACGTCCTGACTTTC
CASGEGAIYGANVLTF
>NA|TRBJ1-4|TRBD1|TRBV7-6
TGTGCCAGCAGCTCCGGGACAGGACCTGTCAATGAAAAACTGTTTTTT
CASSSGTGPVNEKLFF
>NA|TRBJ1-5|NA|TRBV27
TGTGCCAGCAGTAAAACGAACAGGGAAGGGAGCAATCAGCCCCAGCATTTT
CASSKTNREGSNQPQHF
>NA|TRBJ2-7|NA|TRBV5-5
TGTGCCAGCAGCTTGTTGTTTCTTAACTCCTACGAGCAGTACTTC
CASSLLFLNSYEQYF
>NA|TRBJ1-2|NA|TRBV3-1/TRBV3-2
TGTGCCAGCAGCCATGGCCCCCCGGGGGGCTACACCTTC
CASSHGPPGGYTF
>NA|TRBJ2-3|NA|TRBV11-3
TGTGCCAGCAGCTTAGGCCGACAGGGGCGGGGGTATGGATTAGCAGATACGCAGTATTTT
CASSLGRQGRGYGLADTQYF
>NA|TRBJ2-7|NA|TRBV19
TGTGCCAGTAGTATAGGGACAGCCGGCTACGAGCAGTACTTC
CASSIGTAGYEQYF
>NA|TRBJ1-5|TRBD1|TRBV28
TGTGCCAGCAGTGCATCAGGGGGATCGAGCAATCAGCCCCAGCATTTT
CASSASGGSSNQPQHF
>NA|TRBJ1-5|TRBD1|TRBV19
TGTGCCAGTAGCGCGGACAGGGTGCCTCAGCCCCAGCATTTT
CASSADRVPQPQHF
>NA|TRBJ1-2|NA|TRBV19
TGTGCCAGTAGTATAGTATATTCTAACTATGGCTACACCTTC
CASSIVYSNYGYTF
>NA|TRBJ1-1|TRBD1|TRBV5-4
TGTGCCAGCAGCCCGACAGGGGTTACTGAAGCTTTCTTT
CASSPTGVTEAFF
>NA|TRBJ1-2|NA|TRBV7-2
TGTGCCAGCAGCCCGGGGGGGTCTAACTATGGCTACACCTTC
CASSPGGSNYGYTF
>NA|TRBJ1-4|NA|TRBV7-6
TGTGCCAGCAGCTTATCGGGGTATGGCGAAAAACTGTTTTTT
CASSLSGYGEKLFF
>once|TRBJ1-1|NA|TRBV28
TGTGCCAGCATCACTCCAGGGGCTTTGAACACTGAAGCTTTCTTT
CASITPGALNTEAFF
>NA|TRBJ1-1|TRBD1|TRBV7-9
TGTGCCAGCAGCGGTCGGACAGGGTTGACTGAAGCTTTCTTT
CASSGRTGLTEAFF
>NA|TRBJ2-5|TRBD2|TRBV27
TGTGCCAGCACTCCGGCGGGGGGGCGGGAGACCCAGTACTTC
CASTPAGGRETQYF
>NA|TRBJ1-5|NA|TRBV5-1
TGCGCCAGCAGCCCACAGGGATCGGTGAATCAGCCCCAGCATTTT
CASSPQGSVNQPQHF
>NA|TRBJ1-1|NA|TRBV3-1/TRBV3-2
TGTGCCAGCAGCCAATATTATTCTGAAGCTTTCTTT
CASSQYYSEAFF
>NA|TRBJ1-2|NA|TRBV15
TGTGCCACCAGCAGAGACTCGACAGGATCTGGAGGCTACACCTTC
CATSRDSTGSGGYTF
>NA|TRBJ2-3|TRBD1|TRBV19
TGTGCCAGTAGTAAGGACAGGGCAGATACGCAGTATTTT
CASSKDRADTQYF
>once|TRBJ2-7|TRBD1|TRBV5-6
TGTGCCAGCAGCTTACCTTTCTCCGGGCACAGGGGGATCTACGAGCAGTACTTC
CASSLPFSGHRGIYEQYF
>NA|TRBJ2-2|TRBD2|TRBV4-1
TGCGCCAGCAGCCAGCTAGCGGGGGTCACCGGGGAGCTGTTTTTT
CASSQLAGVTGELFF
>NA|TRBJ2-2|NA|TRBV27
TGTGCCAGCAGTTTTGGGGGGACCGGGGAGCTGTTTTTT
CASSFGGTGELFF